This is a list of T cell receptor beta chains from one sample in a study of cytomegalovirus exposure and HLA in healthy donors. The protocol was immunoSEQ multiplex PCR, while the TCRdb copy is restricted to in-frame clones and leaves out a portion. The repertoire holds over 150,000 clones, with roughly three quarters as singletons. The specimen sequenced was PBMCs. The source is a male donor in good health and CMV-seropositive. Both conserved end residues are part of each CDR3. D genes are given only for firm matches. Clone sizes are given selectively: once, few, many, or a class where the clone is expanded.

V gene	D gene	clone size	J gene	CDR3 DNA	CDR3 protein
TRBV7-9	NA	NA	TRBJ1-2	TGTGCCAGCAGCTTAATGGCGTCGGAGAACTATGGCTACACCTTC	CASSLMASENYGYTF
TRBV7-3	TRBD2	NA	TRBJ2-1	TGTGCCAGCAGCCGCCTGACTAGCGGGGGATACAATGAGCAGTTCTTC	CASSRLTSGGYNEQFF
TRBV6-5	TRBD1	NA	TRBJ1-1	TGTGCCAGCAGTTACACCGACAGGGGACTTGAAGCTTTCTTT	CASSYTDRGLEAFF
TRBV13	NA	NA	TRBJ2-3	TGTGCCAGCAGCTTCATGGGAGGAGATACGCAGTATTTT	CASSFMGGDTQYF
TRBV6-5	NA	NA	TRBJ2-2	TGTGCCAGCAACTCCGATGGGGCGCTTACCGGGGAGCTGTTTTTT	CASNSDGALTGELFF
TRBV5-1	NA	NA	TRBJ1-5	TGCGCCAGCAGCTTGGATCTAGCGGGGGCCACAGATACGCAGCATTTT	CASSLDLAGATDTQHF
TRBV4-1	NA	NA	TRBJ2-7	TGCGCCAGCAGTCGGGGACTGGGCCAGGACGAGCAGTACTTC	CASSRGLGQDEQYF
TRBV6-5	NA	once	TRBJ1-5	TGTGCCAGCAGTTACTCTTCCGGGGGGAATCAGCCCCAGCATTTT	CASSYSSGGNQPQHF
TRBV7-9	NA	NA	TRBJ1-6	TGTGCCAGCAGCCCCCGGACTGATTCACCCCTCCACTTT	CASSPRTDSPLHF
TRBV6-5	NA	NA	TRBJ2-5	TGTGCCAGCAGTTACTCTGAGGTGGCGTACCAAGAGACCCAGTACTTC	CASSYSEVAYQETQYF
TRBV10-3	NA	few	TRBJ2-7	TGTGCCATCAGTGAGAGTAGGGGCGACGAGCAGTACTTC	CAISESRGDEQYF
TRBV6-1	TRBD2	NA	TRBJ2-7	TGTGCCACGGGGGGGTACGAGCAGTACTTC	CATGGYEQYF
TRBV13	NA	NA	TRBJ1-1	TGTGCCAGCAGCTTATACAGGAACACTGAAGCTTTCTTT	CASSLYRNTEAFF
TRBV9	NA	NA	TRBJ2-1	TGTGCCAGCAGCGCGACAGGTCTCTCCTACAATGAGCAGTTCTTC	CASSATGLSYNEQFF
TRBV6-6	TRBD1	few	TRBJ1-2	TGTGCCAGCAGAACCCGACAGGGAGAAGCGTATGGCTACACCTTC	CASRTRQGEAYGYTF
TRBV25-1	NA	NA	TRBJ2-7	TGTGCCAGCAGTTCTAACCGGGGTAATCCCTACGAGCAGTACTTC	CASSSNRGNPYEQYF
TRBV2	NA	few	TRBJ1-1	TGTGCCAGCACCATGGCCGAGGGAGAAGCTTTCTTT	CASTMAEGEAFF
TRBV19	TRBD2	NA	TRBJ2-3	TGCGGGGGGGGCACAGATACGCAGTATTTT	CGGGTDTQYF
TRBV7-8	NA	NA	TRBJ2-7	TGTGCCAGCAGCTTAGCGGTTACGGTGAGAGAGCAGTACTTC	CASSLAVTVREQYF
TRBV6-1	NA	once	TRBJ1-2	TGTGCCAGCCGGGGGGACGCGTCTTATGGCTACACCTTC	CASRGDASYGYTF
TRBV4-1	TRBD1	NA	TRBJ2-7	TGCGCCAGCAGCCGAGGACAGGGAGTATTTGTGTACGAGCAGTACTTC	CASSRGQGVFVYEQYF
TRBV6-5	NA	once	TRBJ2-7	TGTGCCAGCAGGGTGGGAGCCTACGAGCAGTACTTC	CASRVGAYEQYF
TRBV4-3	NA	few	TRBJ1-2	TGCGCCAGCAGCCAAGATCTCACAGCTCTATCTGGCTACACCTTC	CASSQDLTALSGYTF
TRBV7-6	TRBD1	NA	TRBJ2-7	TGTGCCAGCAGCTTAGCGGGGACAGAAGACGAGCAGTACTTC	CASSLAGTEDEQYF
TRBV10-1	TRBD2	NA	TRBJ2-1	TGCGCCAGCAGTGAGGGGACACTAGCGGGGGGAGGATACAATGAGCAGTTCTTC	CASSEGTLAGGGYNEQFF
TRBV6-4	TRBD2	NA	TRBJ2-2	TGTGCCAGCAGACCTCTGGGACTAGCGGGGGACACCGGGGAGCTGTTTTTT	CASRPLGLAGDTGELFF
TRBV27	NA	NA	TRBJ2-7	TGTGCCAGCAGTTTATCCGGGCCGGGGCGGGGACCGACGGAGGAGCAGTACTTC	CASSLSGPGRGPTEEQYF
TRBV9	TRBD2	NA	TRBJ2-5	TGTGCCAGCAGCGTAGAGTGGGGGGGATCGCCGGAGACCCAGTACTTC	CASSVEWGGSPETQYF
TRBV10-3	TRBD1	NA	TRBJ2-1	TGTGCCATCAGGGAGACAGGGGATGATGAGCAGTTCTTC	CAIRETGDDEQFF
TRBV6-6	NA	NA	TRBJ1-5	TGTGCCAGCAGTTACTCGGGGGGATCGGGCAATCAGCCCCAGCATTTT	CASSYSGGSGNQPQHF
TRBV7-6	TRBD1	few	TRBJ2-1	TGTGCCAGCACCAATCCGGGACAGGGCAGTGAGCAGTTCTTC	CASTNPGQGSEQFF
TRBV4-3	NA	few	TRBJ1-6	TGCGCCAGCAGCGCGGGGGGTGGGTCACCCCTCCACTTT	CASSAGGGSPLHF
TRBV19	NA	once	TRBJ2-2	TGTGCCAGCCTAACAGGGGGGGCCGGGGAGCTGTTTTTT	CASLTGGAGELFF
TRBV4-2	TRBD2	NA	TRBJ2-2	TGTGCCAGCAGCCAAATGAGGACTAGCGGGGGGGGCTCGAACACCGGGGAGCTGTTTTTT	CASSQMRTSGGGSNTGELFF
TRBV2	TRBD1	once	TRBJ1-1	TGTGCCAGCAGTGGTACAGGGGGTCGGAACACTGAAGCTTTCTTT	CASSGTGGRNTEAFF
TRBV19	TRBD2	NA	TRBJ2-1	TGTGCCAGTGCGGAAACCGGGACTAGCGGGGGGGCGAGGGATGAGCAGTTCTTC	CASAETGTSGGARDEQFF
TRBV15	TRBD2	NA	TRBJ2-3	TGTGCCACCAGCAGAGAAGCGGGGGCCCGCACAGATACGCAGTATTTT	CATSREAGARTDTQYF
TRBV2	TRBD1	NA	TRBJ1-1	TGCGCCAGCACTGAGGACAGGGTGAACACTGAAGCTTTCTTT	CASTEDRVNTEAFF
TRBV5-5	NA	NA	TRBJ2-3	TGTGCCAGCAGCTTCAATTGGGGGCTGGGTACTACAGATACGCAGTATTTT	CASSFNWGLGTTDTQYF
TRBV19	NA	once	TRBJ1-5	TGTGCCAGTAGTATACTGTCAGATCAGCCCCAGCATTTT	CASSILSDQPQHF
TRBV7-3	NA	NA	TRBJ1-6	TGTGCCAGCAGCTTAATGCCAGGGAGGGATTCACCCCTCCACTTT	CASSLMPGRDSPLHF
TRBV2	TRBD1	once	TRBJ1-3	TGTGCCACCAGGGGGCAAGGAAACACCATATATTTT	CATRGQGNTIYF
TRBV19	TRBD2	NA	TRBJ2-3	TGTGCCAGTAGCAAGACTAGCGGGGTCACAGATACGCAGTATTTT	CASSKTSGVTDTQYF
TRBV6-5	NA	NA	TRBJ2-5	TGTGCCAGCAGTCTCAGGGGAGCCGGGGGGGAGACCCAGTACTTC	CASSLRGAGGETQYF
TRBV10-1	TRBD2	NA	TRBJ2-3	TGCGCCAGCAGCGAAGCGGGGGGTTTCTGGGCCAGCACAGATACGCAGTATTTT	CASSEAGGFWASTDTQYF
TRBV5-8	TRBD2	NA	TRBJ2-7	TGTGCCAGCAGCTTGGGTTATAGCGGGGTCTACGAGCAGTACTTC	CASSLGYSGVYEQYF
TRBV2	NA	once	TRBJ1-1	TGTGCCAGCAGTGAAAGGTCTACAGTGAACACTGAAGCTTTCTTT	CASSERSTVNTEAFF
TRBV6-5	NA	NA	TRBJ1-6	TGTGCCAGCAGTTCCCGGGTGGATGGTAATTCACCCCTCCACTTT	CASSSRVDGNSPLHF
TRBV6-4	TRBD2	NA	TRBJ2-3	TGTGCCAGCAGTGAGCGGGGGGGCCCAGATACGCAGTATTTT	CASSERGGPDTQYF
TRBV7-9	TRBD2	NA	TRBJ2-1	TGTGCCAGCAGCCTCCCTGGGCTAGCGGGGAAGAATGAGCAGTTCTTC	CASSLPGLAGKNEQFF
TRBV5-4	NA	NA	TRBJ1-1	TGTGCCAGCAGCTTGTGGGGGAGGACTGAAGCTTTCTTT	CASSLWGRTEAFF
TRBV30	NA	NA	TRBJ2-7	TGTGCCTGGAGTGTGGGGGGCTCCTACGAGCAGTACTTC	CAWSVGGSYEQYF